What follows are 21 T cell receptor beta chains derived from one specimen sequenced in a study of shared clonotypes between healthy human individuals. Sequenced by immunoSEQ multiplex PCR; TCRdb stores in-frame clones only, minus some. The sample yields about 690,000 clones, around 91% seen once. Sequenced input: memory CD8+ T cells from PBMCs. Subset reported: CD45RO+ cells pooled with CCR7-negative TemRA cells. Receptors were obtained from a man aged 18 to 30 in good health. Some clones in this sample may be carry-over from other donors' samples.

The chain links TRBV18 to TRBJ1-5; 12 positions agree with TRBD1. This CDR3 spans 18 amino acids. V lost 7 bases, J lost 3 bases, and 13 bases stayed unmatched. Germline V lookup: CDR1 KGHSH, CDR2 LQKENI. The CDR3 sequence: CASFTGQGAIVYNQPQHF. For the CDR3, the DNA is TGTGCCAGCTTTACGGGACAGGGGGCAATAGTGTACAATCAGCCCCAGCATTTT. The full variable domain, in which reference TRBV18 and TRBJ1-5 provide the parts outside the CDR3, is NAGVMQNPRHLVRRRGQEARLRCSPMKGHSHVYWYRQLPEEGLKFMVYLQKENIIDESGMPKERFSAEFPKEGPSILRIQQVVRGDSAAYFCASFTGQGAIVYNQPQHFGDGTRLSIL.

The chain links TRBV5-6 to TRBJ2-7; D gene ambiguous. The CDR3 runs 12 residues. Deletions cut 0 bases from V and 4 bases from J, with 5 bases between. CDR1 SGHDT and CDR2 YYEEEE come from the germline V gene. This CDR3 is CASSLGRYEQYF. DNA of the CDR3: TGTGCCAGCAGCTTGGGACGGTACGAGCAGTACTTC.

Regarding this clone: Other DNA sequences from this sample encode an identical CDR3 as well. The V call is TRBV7-9, the J call TRBJ2-1; 7 positions agree with TRBD2. Germline V CDR1 and CDR2: SEHNR, FQNEAQ (reference sequence). The V and J ends lost 5 bases and 0 bases, in that order; junction bases with no gene match: 4. The CDR3 is made up of 15 amino acids. The CDR3 bases are TGTGCCAGCAGCGCTAGCGGTAGCTCCTACAATGAGCAGTTCTTC. As protein: CASSASGSSYNEQFF.

The chain links TRBV7-9 to TRBJ2-2, with 12 bases aligning to TRBD2. The CDR3 is 17 residues long. CDR1 and CDR2 from the germline V gene are SEHNR and FQNEAQ (reference sequence). V dropped 5 bases and J dropped 0; count of bases not matched to a gene: 4. The CDR3 here is CASSPRLAGANTGELFF. In nucleotides, the CDR3 is TGTGCCAGCAGCCCCCGACTAGCGGGAGCGAACACCGGGGAGCTGTTTTTT.

The rearrangement uses TRBV2 and TRBJ2-7, with 7 bases fitting TRBD1. CDR3 size: 14 residues. The V gene end was trimmed by 3 bases and the J gene end by 5 bases; junction bases not matched to a gene: 7. Germline V CDR1 and CDR2: SNHLY, FYNNEI. The CDR3 is CASSDRDSNHEQYF. In DNA, the CDR3 is TGTGCCAGCAGTGATAGGGACAGTAACCACGAGCAGTACTTC.

The J gene is TRBJ2-5, the V gene TRBV7-9; 9 nucleotides align to TRBD2. The junction had 8 bases not matched to a gene; V was cut back by 5 bases and J by 4 bases. This CDR3 comprises 15 residues. The germline V gene has CDR1 SEHNR and CDR2 FQNEAQ (reference sequence). The DNA of the CDR3 is TGTGCCAGCAGCCGACCGGGACTAGCCACAGAGACCCAGTACTTC. Amino acid sequence: CASSRPGLATETQYF.

CDR3 DNA sequence: TGCGCCAGCAGCTTGGTCTGCAGGGGTAATTACGAGCAGTACTTC. Translation: CASSLVCRGNYEQYF. The chain has TRBV5-1 and TRBJ2-7, with D maybe TRBD1 (6 bases). There are 15 residues in the CDR3. V was pared by 0 bases and J by 4 bases, with 14 bases between. In germline, CDR1 is SGHRS, CDR2 YFSETQ.

The chain recombines TRBV7-9 with TRBJ2-7, with 14 nucleotides matching TRBD2. The V gene's germline CDR1 is SEHNR and CDR2 FQNEAQ (reference sequence). V shed 5 bases, J shed 6 bases, and the junction held 6 bases outside the gene matches. The CDR3 extends over 15 amino acids. The CDR3 here is CASSPRTSGRIEQYF. DNA for the CDR3: TGTGCCAGCAGCCCCCGGACTAGCGGGAGGATCGAGCAGTACTTC. The whole variable domain, remainder taken from reference TRBV7-9 and TRBJ2-7, is DTGVSQNPRHKITKRGQNVTFRCDPISEHNRLYWYRQTLGQGPEFLTYFQNEAQLEKSRLLSDRFSAERPKGSFSTLEIQRTEQGDSAMYLCASSPRTSGRIEQYFGPGTRLTVT.

This chain links TRBV19 with TRBJ2-1; 9 bases are a match to TRBD2. The germline gives CDR1 LNHDA, CDR2 SQIVND (reference sequence). The CDR3 consists of 17 residues. V gave up 3 bases and J gave up 6 bases; unmatched junction bases: 12. The CDR3 sequence: CASSIGLAGTGGNEQFF. CDR3 in DNA: TGTGCCAGTAGTATTGGGCTAGCGGGAACGGGCGGCAATGAGCAGTTCTTC.

The chain links TRBV2 to TRBJ1-4; maybe TRBD1 (5 bases). The germline V gene encodes CDR1 SNHLY and CDR2 FYNNEI. This CDR3 contains 14 residues. The V end was cut by 7 bases, the J end by 7 bases, with 16 bases between. CDR3 sequence: CASMGGDSSEKLFF. The CDR3 nucleotides read TGTGCCAGCATGGGGGGAGACAGTTCTGAAAAACTGTTTTTT. The full variable domain, in which reference TRBV2 and TRBJ1-4 provide the parts outside the CDR3, is EPEVTQTPSHQVTQMGQEVILRCVPISNHLYFYWYRQILGQKVEFLVSFYNNEISEKSEIFDDQFSVERPDGSNFTLKIRSTKLEDSAMYFCASMGGDSSEKLFFGSGTQLSVL.

The chain employs TRBV7-2 and TRBJ2-7; D unresolved. CDR1 is SGHTA, CDR2 FQGNSA, per germline. Deletions cut 8 bases from V and 4 bases from J, with 15 bases between. This CDR3 is 13 amino acids long. For the CDR3, the DNA is TGTGCCAGCGGAGCTTATTACGGTTACGAGCAGTACTTC. Encoded protein: CASGAYYGYEQYF.

The genes are TRBV27 and TRBJ2-5; D possibly corresponds to TRBD2 (6 bases). The end of the DNA is better explained by TRBJ2-7, so the J call may be wrong. CDR3 length: 15 residues. Germline V lookup: CDR1 MNHEY, CDR2 SMNVEV (reference sequence). CDR3 bases: TGTGCCAGCATGTTGGGCCGGGGGAGCCACTACGAGCAGTACTTC. It codes for CASMLGRGSHYEQYF.

Comments on this clone: The same CDR3 also results from other DNA sequences found in this sample. V usage is TRBV27 and J usage is TRBJ2-1, with no clear D. The CDR3 length is 15 residues. In germline, CDR1 is MNHEY, CDR2 SMNVEV (reference sequence). Trimming cost V 3 bases and J 0 bases, with 9 bases left between them. In DNA form, the CDR3 reads TGTGCCAGCAGTTTGGGCGGAAACTCCTACAATGAGCAGTTCTTC. Protein sequence: CASSLGGNSYNEQFF.

The chain is built from TRBV11-2 and TRBJ1-4; 7 nucleotides agree with TRBD1. V was clipped by 2 bases and J by 7 bases; unmatched bases: 13. The germline V gene encodes CDR1 SGHAT and CDR2 FQNNGV. This CDR3 has 17 amino acids. Here the CDR3 reads CASSLFPTGKETEKLFF. Written as DNA, the CDR3 is TGTGCCAGCAGCTTATTCCCGACAGGGAAAGAAACTGAAAAACTGTTTTTT.

This chain connects TRBV10-3 to TRBJ1-1; a possible D gene is TRBD1 (5 bases). This CDR3 region has 14 residues. Germline lookup yields CDR1 ENHRY and CDR2 SYGVKD. Trimming took off 7 bases at V and 4 bases at J, with 16 bases between the two ends. The CDR3 sequence: CAITRTGGTTEAFF. The DNA of the CDR3 is TGTGCCATCACCCGAACGGGGGGTACCACTGAAGCTTTCTTT.

V gene TRBV4-3 combines with J gene TRBJ1-4, with D possibly matching TRBD1 (5 bases). Trimming took off 3 bases at V and 8 bases at J, with 13 bases between the two ends. Germline CDR1 and CDR2: LGHNA and YSLEER. CDR3 size: 14 residues. Here the CDR3 DNA reads TGCGCCAGCAGCCAGATCGGGGGGACCGAAAAACTGTTTTTT. Translated: CASSQIGGTEKLFF.

The chain has TRBV28 and TRBJ1-2, with D possibly TRBD1 on 6 matching bases. CDR1 and CDR2 (germline): MDHEN, SYDVKM. V lost 1 base, J lost 8 bases, and 14 bases lay in between. The CDR3 length is 14 residues. The CDR3 nucleotides are TGTGCCAGCAGTTTATTGGCAGGGGCAGGGGGCTACACCTTC. Its translation is CASSLLAGAGGYTF.

In its sample, this clone was seen a few times. V is TRBV11-2 and J is TRBJ1-1, with TRBD1 as a possible D gene (5 bases). This CDR3 is 15 amino acids long. Trimming shortened V by 4 bases and J by 1 base, and 13 bases separated the two germline ends. Germline V gene lookup returns CDR1 SGHAT and CDR2 FQNNGV. CDR3 protein: CASSSGWVRNTEAFF. CDR3 DNA: TGTGCCAGCAGCTCAGGGTGGGTTAGGAACACTGAAGCTTTCTTT.

In this sample, this clone turned up once. This rearrangement joins TRBV7-9 to TRBJ1-5; D perhaps matches TRBD1 (6 bases). Germline CDR1 and CDR2: SEHNR and FQNEAQ (reference sequence). Trimming took 5 bases from V and 7 from J, leaving 15 bases between them. The CDR3 has 14 residues. CDR3 bases: TGTGCCAGCAGCCCGGATACAGGGATCCAGCCCCAGCATTTT. It yields the protein CASSPDTGIQPQHF.

This chain connects TRBV7-9 to TRBJ2-7, with D uncertain. Trimming left V 4 bases short and J 5 bases short, with 12 bases between. The CDR3 spans 13 residues. Per the germline V gene, CDR1 is SEHNR and CDR2 is FQNEAQ (reference sequence). CDR3 sequence reads: CASSSRTPDEQYF. DNA for the CDR3: TGTGCCAGCAGCTCTAGAACTCCGGACGAGCAGTACTTC.

The J gene is TRBJ2-1, the V gene TRBV7-9, with TRBD2 matching over 10 bases. The CDR3 sequence is 15 residues long. The J segment lost 3 bases and the V segment lost 5 bases, leaving 4 bases of the junction unmatched. The germline V gene has CDR1 SEHNR and CDR2 FQNEAQ (reference sequence). CDR3 DNA: TGTGCCAGCAGCCACGAGCGGGAGGGCTACAATGAGCAGTTCTTC. It encodes CASSHEREGYNEQFF.